The source of this T cell receptor beta chain is a study of T cells in Graves' hyperthyroidism and ophthalmopathy. About the study: Blood was drawn when the patient was first diagnosed and still untreated.

Comment on this clonotype: Its matching antigen is unknown.

V gave up 0 bases and J gave up 1 base, with 9 bases separating them. Germline values: CDR1 LNHNV, CDR2 YYDKDF (reference sequence). The CDR3 runs to 15 residues. Amplification targeted TCR beta CDR3 regions from RNA transcripts. The HTBI primer set was used in a first-round RT-PCR of the TCR CDR3. MiXCR, applied by TCRdb to the multiplex PCR reads, yields one record per CDR3 protein. The data show nearly 600,000 distinct CDR3 sequences, with approximately 15% seen just once and around 7% held by the top ten. The study, taken as a whole, reports: Blood also held most thyroid clonotypes expanded beyond 0.001. A model of 13 V-J features distinguished ophthalmopathy from stable hyperthyroidism.

Each diagnosis drew on symptoms, thyroxine, TRAb, thyroid ultrasound and orbital computed tomography findings. The chain couples TRBV15 to TRBJ2-5, with D hard to call. The TCR was taken from a woman aged 18-29 years with Graves' ophthalmopathy. The sequencing input was blood. This CDR3 is CATSRDGLTQETQYF. CDR3 coding DNA: TGTGCCACCAGCAGAGATGGGCTGACCCAAGAGACCCAGTACTTC.